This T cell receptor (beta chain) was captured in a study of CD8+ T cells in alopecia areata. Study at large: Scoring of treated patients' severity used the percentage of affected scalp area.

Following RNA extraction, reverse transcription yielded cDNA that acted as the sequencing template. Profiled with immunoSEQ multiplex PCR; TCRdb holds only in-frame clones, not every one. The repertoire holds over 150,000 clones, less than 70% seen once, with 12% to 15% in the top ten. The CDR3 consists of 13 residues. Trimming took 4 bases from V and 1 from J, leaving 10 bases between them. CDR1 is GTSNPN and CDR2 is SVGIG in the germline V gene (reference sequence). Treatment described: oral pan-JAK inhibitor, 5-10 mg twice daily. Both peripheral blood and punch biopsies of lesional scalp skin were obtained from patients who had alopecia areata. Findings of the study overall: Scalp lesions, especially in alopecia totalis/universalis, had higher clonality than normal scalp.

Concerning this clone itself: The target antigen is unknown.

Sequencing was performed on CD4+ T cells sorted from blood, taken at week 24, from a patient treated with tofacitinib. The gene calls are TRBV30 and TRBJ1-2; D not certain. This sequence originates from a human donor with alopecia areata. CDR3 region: CAWNSLLNYGYTF. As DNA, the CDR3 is TGTGCCTGGAACTCACTCCTTAACTATGGCTACACCTTC.